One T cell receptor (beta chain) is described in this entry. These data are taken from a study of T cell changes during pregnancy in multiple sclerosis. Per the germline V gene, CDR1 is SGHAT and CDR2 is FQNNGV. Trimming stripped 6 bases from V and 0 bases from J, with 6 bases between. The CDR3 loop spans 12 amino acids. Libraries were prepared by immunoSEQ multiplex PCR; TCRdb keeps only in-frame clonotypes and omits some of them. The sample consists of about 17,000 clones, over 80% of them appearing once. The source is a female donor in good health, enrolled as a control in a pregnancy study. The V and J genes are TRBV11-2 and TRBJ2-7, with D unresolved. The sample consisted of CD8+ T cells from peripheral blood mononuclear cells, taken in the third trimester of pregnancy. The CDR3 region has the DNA TGTGCCAGCAGTCCTAGCTCCTACGAGCAGTACTTC. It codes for CASSPSSYEQYF.